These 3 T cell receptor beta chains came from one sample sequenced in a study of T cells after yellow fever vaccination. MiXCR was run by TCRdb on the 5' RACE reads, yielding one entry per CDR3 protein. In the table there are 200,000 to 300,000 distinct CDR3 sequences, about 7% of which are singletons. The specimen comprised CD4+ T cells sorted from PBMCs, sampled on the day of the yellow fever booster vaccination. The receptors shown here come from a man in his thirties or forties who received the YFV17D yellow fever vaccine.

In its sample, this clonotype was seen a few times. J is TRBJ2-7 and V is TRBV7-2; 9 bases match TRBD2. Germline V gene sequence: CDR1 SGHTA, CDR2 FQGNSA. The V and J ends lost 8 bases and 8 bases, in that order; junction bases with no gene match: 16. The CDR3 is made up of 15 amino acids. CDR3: CASGSGREGLSKQYF. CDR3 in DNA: TGTGCCAGCGGATCAGGGCGGGAGGGCCTGTCCAAGCAGTACTTC. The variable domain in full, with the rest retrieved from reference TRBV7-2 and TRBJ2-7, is GAGVSQSPSNKVTEKGKDVELRCDPISGHTALYWYRQSLGQGLEFLIYFQGNSAPDKSGLPSDRFSAERTGGSVSTLTIQRTQQEDSAVYLCASGSGREGLSKQYFGPGTRLTVT.

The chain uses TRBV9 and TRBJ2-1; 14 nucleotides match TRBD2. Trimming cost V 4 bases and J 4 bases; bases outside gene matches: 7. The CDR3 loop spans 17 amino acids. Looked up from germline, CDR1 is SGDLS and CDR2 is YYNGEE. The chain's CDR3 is CASSFGGLAGAYNEQFF. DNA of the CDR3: TGTGCCAGCAGCTTTGGGGGACTAGCGGGGGCGTACAATGAGCAGTTCTTC.

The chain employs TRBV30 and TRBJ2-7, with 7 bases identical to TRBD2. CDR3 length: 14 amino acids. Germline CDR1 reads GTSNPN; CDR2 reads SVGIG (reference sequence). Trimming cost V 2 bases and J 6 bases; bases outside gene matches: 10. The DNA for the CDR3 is TGTGCCTGGAGTTATGGCGGGAGTATTCGCGAGCAGTACTTC. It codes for CAWSYGGSIREQYF.